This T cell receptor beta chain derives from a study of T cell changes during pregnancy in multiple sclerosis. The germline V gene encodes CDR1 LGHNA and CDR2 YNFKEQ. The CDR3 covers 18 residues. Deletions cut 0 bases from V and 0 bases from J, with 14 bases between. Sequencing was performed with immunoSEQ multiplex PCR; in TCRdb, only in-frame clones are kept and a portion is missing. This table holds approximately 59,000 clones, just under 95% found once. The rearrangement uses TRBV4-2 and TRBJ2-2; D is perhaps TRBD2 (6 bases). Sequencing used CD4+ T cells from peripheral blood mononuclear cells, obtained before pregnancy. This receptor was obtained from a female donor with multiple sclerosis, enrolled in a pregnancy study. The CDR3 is CASSQEWRGFSNTGELFF. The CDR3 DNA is TGTGCCAGCAGCCAAGAATGGAGGGGCTTTTCGAACACCGGGGAGCTGTTTTTT.